This is a list of T cell receptor beta chains from one sample in a study of T cell repertoires in cytomegalovirus infection. MiXCR was run by TCRdb on the reads, yielding one entry per CDR3 protein. The sample yields a few hundred thousand distinct CDR3 sequences, over 7.5% seen once. The material sequenced was PBMCs. Receptors originate from a human donor in good health (CMV status not recorded). Some clones in this sample may be carry-over from other donors' samples. The CDR3 runs from the conserved cysteine through the conserved F or W. D genes are given only for firm matches. Clone size is given for some rows only: seen once, a few or many times, or a class if the clone is expanded.

v_call: TRBV7-9
d_call: NA
clone_size: many
j_call: TRBJ1-6
cdr3_nt: TGTGCCAGCAGCTTACCGGGGGTGGATTCACCCCTCCACTTT
cdr3_aa: CASSLPGVDSPLHF

v_call: TRBV6-1
d_call: NA
clone_size: NA
j_call: TRBJ1-5
cdr3_nt: TGTGCCAGCAGTGATTGGCAGCCCCAGCATTTT
cdr3_aa: CASSDWQPQHF

v_call: TRBV24-1
d_call: NA
clone_size: few
j_call: TRBJ2-1
cdr3_nt: TGTGCCACGGGGGACCCCAGGAGGAGTGAGCAGTTCTTC
cdr3_aa: CATGDPRRSEQFF

v_call: TRBV28
d_call: TRBD1
clone_size: many
j_call: TRBJ1-5
cdr3_nt: TGTGCCAGCAGGGACCGAGGGACAGGGCCTCAGCCCCAGCATTTT
cdr3_aa: CASRDRGTGPQPQHF

v_call: TRBV20-1
d_call: TRBD2
clone_size: NA
j_call: TRBJ2-1
cdr3_nt: TGCAGTGCTAACCCATCGTCGACTAGCGGGAGAGATGAGCAGTTCTTC
cdr3_aa: CSANPSSTSGRDEQFF

v_call: TRBV20-1
d_call: NA
clone_size: few
j_call: TRBJ2-7
cdr3_nt: TGCCTTGAAGACGACACGAGCTCCTACGAGCAGTACTTC
cdr3_aa: CLEDDTSSYEQYF

v_call: TRBV7-9
d_call: NA
clone_size: few
j_call: TRBJ1-5
cdr3_nt: TGTGCCAGCAGCTTAGTGTCGCTGAATGAGTGGGGGTCAAATCAGCCCCAGCATTTT
cdr3_aa: CASSLVSLNEWGSNQPQHF

v_call: TRBV24-1
d_call: NA
clone_size: NA
j_call: TRBJ2-2
cdr3_nt: TGTGCCACCAGTGATCCCATAATGACGGCCGGGGAGCTGTTTTTT
cdr3_aa: CATSDPIMTAGELFF

v_call: TRBV6-2/TRBV6-3
d_call: NA
clone_size: few
j_call: TRBJ1-1
cdr3_nt: TGTGCCAGCAGTCGCCGCGACAGCCCGGGGGACATGAACACTGAAGCTTTCTTT
cdr3_aa: CASSRRDSPGDMNTEAFF

v_call: TRBV20-1
d_call: TRBD1
clone_size: few
j_call: TRBJ2-1
cdr3_nt: TGCAGTGCTCGGGACAGTTCAAAGGCCTCCTACAATGAGCAGTTCTTC
cdr3_aa: CSARDSSKASYNEQFF

v_call: TRBV6-6
d_call: TRBD1
clone_size: many
j_call: TRBJ1-5
cdr3_nt: TGTGCCAGCAGTTACGGACAGGGCCAGAATCAGCCCCAGCATTTT
cdr3_aa: CASSYGQGQNQPQHF

v_call: TRBV6-6
d_call: TRBD2
clone_size: once
j_call: TRBJ2-1
cdr3_nt: TGTGCCAGCAGAAATAGCGGGGGCCGGGGAGGGAGTGAGCAGTTCTTC
cdr3_aa: CASRNSGGRGGSEQFF

v_call: TRBV7-9
d_call: NA
clone_size: many
j_call: TRBJ1-2
cdr3_nt: TGTGCCAGCAGCTTCTGGCAGGGATGGAACTATGGCTACACCTTC
cdr3_aa: CASSFWQGWNYGYTF

v_call: TRBV7-2
d_call: NA
clone_size: many
j_call: TRBJ2-2
cdr3_nt: TGTGCCAGCAGCTCCGGTCGGGGGAATGCAAGGAGGGAGCTGTTTTTT
cdr3_aa: CASSSGRGNARRELFF

v_call: TRBV7-2
d_call: TRBD2
clone_size: many
j_call: TRBJ2-7
cdr3_nt: TGTGCCAGCAGCTTAGGCGGGGGGGCGAGGGAGCAGTACTTC
cdr3_aa: CASSLGGGAREQYF

v_call: TRBV6-6
d_call: NA
clone_size: few
j_call: TRBJ2-1
cdr3_nt: TGTGCCAGCAGTTCCTCTATTATGGGCAGCCCCTACAATGAGCAGTTCTTC
cdr3_aa: CASSSSIMGSPYNEQFF

v_call: TRBV24-1
d_call: NA
clone_size: few
j_call: TRBJ1-5
cdr3_nt: TGTGCCACGGAGAAGAATAGCAATCAGCCCCAGCATTTT
cdr3_aa: CATEKNSNQPQHF

v_call: TRBV7-2
d_call: NA
clone_size: many
j_call: TRBJ2-5
cdr3_nt: TGTGCCAGCAGCCCCATGATGGGCAGGGCCGGCGGGACCCAGTACTTC
cdr3_aa: CASSPMMGRAGGTQYF

v_call: TRBV20-1
d_call: NA
clone_size: NA
j_call: TRBJ1-1
cdr3_nt: TGCAGTGCAAAGAGAGGGCAGAACACTGAAGCTTTCTTT
cdr3_aa: CSAKRGQNTEAFF

v_call: TRBV7-8
d_call: NA
clone_size: NA
j_call: TRBJ2-5
cdr3_nt: TGTGCCAGCAGCTTAGAGGGTTTTGGGGAGACCCAGTACTTC
cdr3_aa: CASSLEGFGETQYF

v_call: TRBV6-2/TRBV6-3
d_call: TRBD1
clone_size: NA
j_call: TRBJ1-1
cdr3_nt: TGTGCCAGCAGTTATGGGGACAGGGGATGGAACACTGAAGCTTTCTTT
cdr3_aa: CASSYGDRGWNTEAFF

v_call: TRBV6-5
d_call: NA
clone_size: NA
j_call: TRBJ2-3
cdr3_nt: TGTGCCAGCAGTTACTCGAGACGGGGGCTCACAGATACGCAGTATTTT
cdr3_aa: CASSYSRRGLTDTQYF

v_call: TRBV19
d_call: NA
clone_size: few
j_call: TRBJ1-5
cdr3_nt: TGTGCCAGTAGTATGGGGAGGCGGACTCAGCCCCAGCATTTT
cdr3_aa: CASSMGRRTQPQHF

v_call: TRBV7-9
d_call: NA
clone_size: few
j_call: TRBJ1-2
cdr3_nt: TGTGCCAGCAGCTCCTCGCCCCTCGGACAGAACTATGGCTACACCTTC
cdr3_aa: CASSSSPLGQNYGYTF

v_call: TRBV7-2
d_call: TRBD2
clone_size: many
j_call: TRBJ2-2
cdr3_nt: TGTGCCAGCAGCACGCGACTAGCGGGGGGCCTCACCGGGGAGCTGTTTTTT
cdr3_aa: CASSTRLAGGLTGELFF

v_call: TRBV19
d_call: NA
clone_size: many
j_call: TRBJ2-3
cdr3_nt: TGTGCCAGTAGTATTGAGGGGTCGAGCACAGATACGCAGTATTTT
cdr3_aa: CASSIEGSSTDTQYF

v_call: TRBV7-6
d_call: TRBD2
clone_size: few
j_call: TRBJ2-5
cdr3_nt: TGTGCCAGCAGCTTCCCTAGCGGGGGGGCATTGGGGCGAGAGACCCAGTACTTC
cdr3_aa: CASSFPSGGALGRETQYF

v_call: TRBV6-2/TRBV6-3
d_call: TRBD2
clone_size: few
j_call: TRBJ2-7
cdr3_nt: TGTGCCAGCAGCCGACTTTCCGGGACTAGCAACGAGCAGTACTTC
cdr3_aa: CASSRLSGTSNEQYF

v_call: TRBV11-2
d_call: TRBD2
clone_size: many
j_call: TRBJ2-1
cdr3_nt: TGTGCCAGCAGCTTTAGGCTAGCGGGAGGGGGCAATGAGCAGTTCTTC
cdr3_aa: CASSFRLAGGGNEQFF

v_call: TRBV20-1
d_call: NA
clone_size: NA
j_call: TRBJ2-4
cdr3_nt: TGCAGTGCTAGGGGACGGGGGTCTTCCAAAAACATTCAGTACTTC
cdr3_aa: CSARGRGSSKNIQYF

v_call: TRBV12-3/TRBV12-4
d_call: NA
clone_size: NA
j_call: TRBJ1-5
cdr3_nt: TGTGCCAGCAGTTGGTCAGAAAATCAGCCCCAGCATTTT
cdr3_aa: CASSWSENQPQHF

v_call: TRBV25-1
d_call: NA
clone_size: NA
j_call: TRBJ2-7
cdr3_nt: TGTGCCAGCACGGGAGTAGGTCCCCACGAGCAGTACTTC
cdr3_aa: CASTGVGPHEQYF

v_call: TRBV19
d_call: NA
clone_size: many
j_call: TRBJ2-7
cdr3_nt: TGTGCCAGTAGTACGGGACGGCGGAGTTGGGATAACGAGCAGTACTTC
cdr3_aa: CASSTGRRSWDNEQYF